The 21 T cell receptor beta chains presented below share a single source sample, sequenced in a study of control samples from healthy donors and cancer patients. Generated by immunoSEQ multiplex PCR, the TCRdb table keeps only in-frame clones and is missing some. The sample consists of about 98,000 clones, around three quarters of them appearing once. Sequencing was carried out using blood. The receptors shown here come from a woman aged 25-40 years in good health.

This clone was seen ten or more times. The J gene is TRBJ1-3, the V gene TRBV6-6; D gene unclear. This CDR3 has 16 residues. The germline V gene has CDR1 MNHNY and CDR2 SVGAGI (reference sequence). V was cut by 7 bases and J by 0 bases, with 16 bases left in between. CDR3 region: CASTPISRPSGNTIYF. For the CDR3, the DNA is TGTGCCAGCACCCCAATTTCTCGCCCCTCTGGAAACACCATATATTTT.

This rearrangement joins TRBV19 to TRBJ2-1, with D possibly called TRBD1 or TRBD2 (5 bases each). CDR1 is LNHDA and CDR2 is SQIVND in the germline V gene (reference sequence). Trimming removed 5 bases from V and 10 bases from J, with 18 bases in between. The CDR3 runs to 14 residues. As DNA, the CDR3 is TGTGCCAGTAGTGGGGACGGAGTGTTCGGAGAGCAGTTCTTC. It specifies CASSGDGVFGEQFF. Variable domain in full (rest from reference TRBV19 and TRBJ2-1): DGGITQSPKYLFRKEGQNVTLSCEQNLNHDAMYWYRQDPGQGLRLIYYSQIVNDFQKGDIAEGYSVSREKKESFPLTVTSAQKNPTAFYLCASSGDGVFGEQFFGPGTRLTVL.

The chain carries TRBV4-2 and TRBJ1-5, with D unclear. V lost 1 base and J 6 bases, leaving 16 bases between the germline ends. The germline CDR1 and CDR2 sequences are LGHNA and YNFKEQ. The length of the CDR3 is 16 residues. The CDR3 DNA is TGTGCCAGCAGCCAAGGCCACGAGAGGGTAGCTCAGCCCCAGCATTTT. Amino acids: CASSQGHERVAQPQHF.

This rearrangement joins TRBV6-5 to TRBJ2-3, with D unclear. The V and J ends lost 6 bases and 4 bases respectively, with 8 bases between them. Germline values: CDR1 MNHEY, CDR2 SVGAGI. The CDR3 sequence is 12 residues long. The CDR3 sequence is CASRAPPDTQYF. In nucleotides, the CDR3 is TGTGCCAGCAGGGCCCCCCCAGATACGCAGTATTTT.

The rearrangement uses TRBV10-3 and TRBJ1-1; D remains unclear. This CDR3 is built from 13 residues. Germline CDR1 is ENHRY and CDR2 is SYGVKD. V was pared by 8 bases and J by 0 bases, with 10 bases between. CDR3 loop: CAILRNMNTEAFF. CDR3 nucleotide sequence: TGTGCCATCCTAAGAAACATGAACACTGAAGCTTTCTTT.

Here the CDR3 DNA reads TGTGCCAGCAGCTTAGAGGTGCCAGGTAGTGGGGCCAACGTCCTGACTTTC. Its protein product is CASSLEVPGSGANVLTF. The chain employs TRBV7-6 and TRBJ2-6; D unresolved. The V and J ends lost 1 base and 3 bases respectively, with 13 bases between them. CDR1 and CDR2 from the germline V gene are SGHVS and FNYEAQ. The CDR3 sequence is 17 residues long.

J is TRBJ2-7 and V is TRBV4-3; no firm D call. V gave up 0 bases and J gave up 3 bases, with 12 bases separating them. CDR1 and CDR2 from the germline V gene are LGHNA and YSLEER. This CDR3 is 15 amino acids long. The CDR3 here is CASSQDSGYSYEQYF. The DNA of the CDR3 is TGCGCCAGCAGCCAAGACTCCGGGTATAGCTACGAGCAGTACTTC.

This rearrangement joins TRBV29-1 to TRBJ1-1; a weak D match, TRBD1 (6 bases). V lost 5 bases and J 0 bases, leaving 10 bases between the germline ends. The CDR3 is 13 residues long. Germline V gene lookup returns CDR1 SQVTM and CDR2 ANQGSEA. CDR3 nucleotide sequence: TGCAGCGTTAGACAGGCCATGAACACTGAAGCTTTCTTT. Translating it yields CSVRQAMNTEAFF.

The table lists this clone with a few counts. The chain uses TRBV7-2 and TRBJ2-3; D unresolved. Trimming cost V 7 bases and J 5 bases, with 10 bases left between them. This CDR3 region has 12 residues. Germline CDR1 is SGHTA and CDR2 is FQGNSA. This CDR3 is CASIQNLDTQYF. Here the CDR3 DNA reads TGTGCCAGCATCCAGAACCTAGATACGCAGTATTTT. The full variable domain, in which reference TRBV7-2 and TRBJ2-3 provide the parts outside the CDR3, is GAGVSQSPSNKVTEKGKDVELRCDPISGHTALYWYRQSLGQGLEFLIYFQGNSAPDKSGLPSDRFSAERTGGSVSTLTIQRTQQEDSAVYLCASIQNLDTQYFGPGTRLTVL.

This chain joins TRBV5-5 and TRBJ2-5; 9 nucleotides match TRBD1. V lost 4 bases, J lost 4 bases, and 14 bases stayed unmatched. The CDR3 consists of 17 residues. The V gene's germline CDR1 is SGHKS and CDR2 YYEKEE (reference sequence). CDR3 DNA sequence: TGTGCCAGCAGCCCGGGTTGGGACAGGGCTGTCGGAGAGACCCAGTACTTC. Its translation: CASSPGWDRAVGETQYF. Supplemented by reference TRBV5-5 and TRBJ2-5, the full variable domain reads DAGVTQSPTHLIKTRGQQVTLRCSPISGHKSVSWYQQVLGQGPQFIFQYYEKEERGRGNFPDRFSARQFPNYSSELNVNALLLGDSALYLCASSPGWDRAVGETQYFGPGTRLLVL.

The chain joins TRBV7-8 to TRBJ2-7, with TRBD1 matching 9 bases. Germline CDR1 and CDR2: SGHVS and FQNEAQ. The CDR3 covers 14 residues. The trim removed 5 bases at V and 4 bases at J, leaving 6 bases unmatched. The CDR3 DNA reads as TGTGCCAGCAGCCCCGGGACAGGGACATACGAGCAGTACTTC. Protein: CASSPGTGTYEQYF.

This chain links TRBV30 with TRBJ1-3; D is undetermined. Germline assignment: CDR1 GTSNPN and CDR2 SVGIG (reference sequence). Deletions cut 4 bases from V and 4 bases from J, with 17 bases between. This CDR3 spans 15 amino acids. The chain's CDR3 is CAWKARPPGGNTIYF. The CDR3 DNA reads TGTGCCTGGAAGGCCCGGCCGCCGGGGGGAAACACCATATATTTT.

V usage is TRBV3-1 (or the pseudogene TRBV3-2) and J usage is TRBJ1-2; 7 positions agree with TRBD1. The CDR3 totals 13 residues. The V gene's germline CDR1 is LGHDT and CDR2 YNNKEL (reference sequence). V gave up 3 bases and J gave up 5 bases; unmatched junction bases: 3. The CDR3 is CASSQQGGYGYTF. DNA for the CDR3: TGTGCCAGCAGCCAGCAGGGGGGATATGGCTACACCTTC.

The rearrangement links TRBV7-6 to TRBJ2-1; the match to TRBD2 covers 14 bases. Germline V gene sequence: CDR1 SGHVS, CDR2 FNYEAQ. The CDR3 contains 15 residues. The trim removed 4 bases at V and 7 bases at J, leaving 3 bases unmatched. The CDR3 nucleotides are TGTGCCAGCAGCTACGGACTAGCGGGGGGAAATGAGCAGTTCTTC. Its protein is CASSYGLAGGNEQFF. Variable domain in full (rest from reference TRBV7-6 and TRBJ2-1): GAGVSQSPRYKVTKRGQDVALRCDPISGHVSLYWYRQALGQGPEFLTYFNYEAQQDKSGLPNDRFSAERPEGSISTLTIQRTEQRDSAMYRCASSYGLAGGNEQFFGPGTRLTVL.

The V call is TRBV7-3, the J call TRBJ1-2; maybe TRBD1 (5 bases). The CDR3 has 15 residues. Trimming left V 5 bases short and J 4 bases short, with 17 bases between. Germline V gives CDR1 SGHTA, CDR2 FQGTGA. Here the CDR3 DNA reads TGTGCCAGCAGCCAAGCCGGGGGACCACCCTATGGCTACACCTTC. Translating it yields CASSQAGGPPYGYTF.

CDR3 DNA: TGCAGCGTTGACTCGGACCGAATCGATACGCAGTATTTT. Translated, it gives CSVDSDRIDTQYF. The chain combines TRBV29-1 with TRBJ2-3; D not resolved. The CDR3 extends over 13 amino acids. The germline V gene has CDR1 SQVTM and CDR2 ANQGSEA. V dropped 3 bases and J dropped 6 bases, with 13 bases sitting between them.

The rearrangement links TRBV6-5 to TRBJ1-1; the D gene is possibly TRBD1 (6 bases). This CDR3 contains 14 residues. Germline V gene data show CDR1 as MNHEY and CDR2 as SVGAGI. With 7 bases removed from V and 6 bases from J, the gap between germline ends came to 18 bases. CDR3 bases: TGTGCCAGCATGTTGGCCAGGGGAATCTCTGAAGCTTTCTTT. Protein product: CASMLARGISEAFF.

This chain joins TRBV30 and TRBJ2-1; 10 bases are shared with TRBD1. J gave up 8 bases and V 4 bases, and 11 bases lay outside the gene matches. This CDR3 has 15 amino acids. CDR1 and CDR2 from the germline V gene are GTSNPN and SVGIG (reference sequence). The CDR3 DNA sequence: TGTGCCTGGAACTTTGGGGACAGGGGAGTGGATGAGCAGTTCTTC. It yields the protein CAWNFGDRGVDEQFF.

CDR3 amino acids: CASDSGTSGNWELFF. The CDR3 bases are TGTGCCAGCGACTCCGGGACCTCTGGGAATTGGGAGCTGTTTTTT. The J gene is TRBJ2-2, the V gene TRBV3-1 (or the pseudogene TRBV3-2); the D call may be TRBD1 or TRBD2 (5 bases each). With 8 bases removed from V and 9 bases from J, the gap between germline ends came to 22 bases. The germline gives CDR1 LGHDT, CDR2 YNNKEL (reference sequence). This CDR3 spans 15 amino acids.

The rearrangement uses TRBV4-3 and TRBJ2-5; 7 bases are a match to TRBD2. Germline CDR1 is LGHNA and CDR2 is YSLEER. CDR3 length equals 16 residues. The V segment lost 0 bases and the J segment 1 base; nucleotides outside the gene matches: 5. The DNA for the CDR3 is TGCGCCAGCAGCCAAGATCCAGCGGGGCGCCAAGAGACCCAGTACTTC. As protein: CASSQDPAGRQETQYF.

This chain uses TRBV30 with TRBJ1-5; 8 nucleotides align to TRBD1. Germline CDR1 reads GTSNPN; CDR2 reads SVGIG (reference sequence). The junction had 6 bases not matched to a gene; V was cut back by 1 base and J by 7 bases. This CDR3 has 14 residues. The CDR3, as DNA: TGTGCCTGGAGTGAGGGACAGGACATCCAGCCCCAGCATTTT. Its protein product is CAWSEGQDIQPQHF.